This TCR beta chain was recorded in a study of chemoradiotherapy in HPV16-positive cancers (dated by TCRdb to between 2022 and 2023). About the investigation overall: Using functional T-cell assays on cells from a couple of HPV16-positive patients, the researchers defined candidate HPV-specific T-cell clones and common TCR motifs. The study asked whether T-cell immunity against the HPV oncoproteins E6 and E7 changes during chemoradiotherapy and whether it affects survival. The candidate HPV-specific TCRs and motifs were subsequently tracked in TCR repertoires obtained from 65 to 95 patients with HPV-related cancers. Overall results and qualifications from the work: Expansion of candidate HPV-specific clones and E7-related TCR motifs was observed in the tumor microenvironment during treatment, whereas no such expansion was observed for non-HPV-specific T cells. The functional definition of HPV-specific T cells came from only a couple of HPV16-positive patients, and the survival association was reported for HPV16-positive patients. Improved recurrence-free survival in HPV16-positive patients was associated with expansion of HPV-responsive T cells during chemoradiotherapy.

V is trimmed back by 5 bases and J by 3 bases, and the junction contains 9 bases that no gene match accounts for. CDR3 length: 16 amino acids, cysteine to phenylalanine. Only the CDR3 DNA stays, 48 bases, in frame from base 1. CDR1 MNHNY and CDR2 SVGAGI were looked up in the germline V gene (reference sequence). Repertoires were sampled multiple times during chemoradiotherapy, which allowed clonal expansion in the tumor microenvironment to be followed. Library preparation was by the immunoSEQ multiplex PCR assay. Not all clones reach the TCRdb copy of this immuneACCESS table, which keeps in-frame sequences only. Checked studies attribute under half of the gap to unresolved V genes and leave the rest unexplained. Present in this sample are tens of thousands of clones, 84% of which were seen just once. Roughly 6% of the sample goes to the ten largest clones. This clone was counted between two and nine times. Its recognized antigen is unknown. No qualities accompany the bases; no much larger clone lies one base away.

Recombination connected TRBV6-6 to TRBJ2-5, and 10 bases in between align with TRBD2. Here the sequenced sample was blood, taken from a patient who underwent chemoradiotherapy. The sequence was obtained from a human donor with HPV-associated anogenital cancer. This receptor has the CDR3 CASSPPNLAGEETQYF. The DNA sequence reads TGTGCCAGCAGTCCCCCAAACCTAGCGGGAGAAGAGACCCAGTACTTC.